This T cell receptor (beta chain) was recovered during a study of blood T cell repertoires in COVID-19. For the study at large: Acute and convalescent COVID-19 specimens originated in the United States, Italy and Spain.

This CDR3 region has 16 residues. V was shortened by 1 base and J by 5 bases, with 17 bases between the two germline ends. The germline V gene encodes CDR1 SEHNR and CDR2 FQNEAQ (reference sequence). How the authors handled the data: Reference gene primer amplification yielded estimated nucleated cell counts. Clones were sequenced by immunoSEQ multiplex PCR, and TCRdb holds only the in-frame ones, with some missing. V and J calls and clone size are those listed in that table; D and trimming were worked out from the DNA. Of around 100,000 clones listed, around 90% are singletons. The clonotype originates from a young man with acute or convalescent COVID-19. This chain uses TRBV7-9 with TRBJ1-1; D call uncertain. The specimen was peripheral blood. The CDR3 DNA is TGTGCCAGCAGCTTAGGGTCTGGGCTCGTAGTAACTGAAGCTTTCTTT. Its protein is CASSLGSGLVVTEAFF.